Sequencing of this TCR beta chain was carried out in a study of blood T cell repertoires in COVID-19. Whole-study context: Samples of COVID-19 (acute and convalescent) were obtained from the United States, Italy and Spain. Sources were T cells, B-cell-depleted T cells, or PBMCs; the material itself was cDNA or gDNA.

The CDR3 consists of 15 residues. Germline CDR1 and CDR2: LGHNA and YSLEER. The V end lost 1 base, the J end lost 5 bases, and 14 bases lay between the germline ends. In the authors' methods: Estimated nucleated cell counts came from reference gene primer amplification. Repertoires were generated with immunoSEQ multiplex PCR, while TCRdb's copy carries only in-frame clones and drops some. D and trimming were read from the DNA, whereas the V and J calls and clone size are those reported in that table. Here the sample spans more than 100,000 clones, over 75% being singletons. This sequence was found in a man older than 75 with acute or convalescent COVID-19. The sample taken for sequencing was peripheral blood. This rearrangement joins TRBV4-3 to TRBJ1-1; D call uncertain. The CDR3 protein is CASSQATLGKTEAFF. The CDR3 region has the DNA TGCGCCAGCAGCCAAGCCACGCTCGGTAAGACTGAAGCTTTCTTT.